The 30 T cell receptor beta chains listed next were all sequenced from one sample in a study of cytomegalovirus exposure and HLA in healthy donors. The study ran its PCR with 60 Vbeta and 13 Jbeta primers. Sequenced by immunoSEQ multiplex PCR; TCRdb stores in-frame clones only, minus some. The data contain roughly 290,000 clones, about 80% of them singletons. The sequencing input was PBMCs. Receptors originate from a girl aged 2-10 years in good health and CMV-seronegative.

This chain joins TRBV4-1 and TRBJ2-7, with a tentative D call TRBD1 (5 bases). In germline, CDR1 is MGHRA, CDR2 YSYEKL. Trimming stripped 0 bases from V and 0 bases from J, with 6 bases between. The CDR3 spans 14 residues. The CDR3 loop reads CASSQDRASYEQYF. As DNA, the CDR3 is TGCGCCAGCAGCCAAGACAGGGCCTCCTACGAGCAGTACTTC.

This clone was observed a few times. The chain has TRBV5-1 and TRBJ1-1; D possibly corresponds to TRBD1 (5 bases). The CDR3 sequence is 14 residues long. Germline assignment: CDR1 SGHRS and CDR2 YFSETQ. The V gene lost 2 bases and the J gene lost 0 bases, with 8 bases spanning the gap. The CDR3 sequence: CASSFIGVNTEAFF. The CDR3 DNA is TGCGCCAGCAGCTTTATAGGGGTGAACACTGAAGCTTTCTTT.

Only one count was recorded for this clone. The chain couples TRBV30 to TRBJ1-4; tentatively, D is TRBD1 (6 bases). This CDR3 has 11 amino acids. The germline V gene has CDR1 GTSNPN and CDR2 SVGIG (reference sequence). The V and J ends lost 1 base and 16 bases respectively, with 13 bases between them. This CDR3 is CAWSGGQRQFF. Written as DNA, the CDR3 is TGTGCCTGGAGTGGAGGACAGAGGCAGTTTTTT. The whole variable domain, filled in from reference TRBV30 and TRBJ1-4, reads SQTIHQWPATLVQPVGSPLSLECTVEGTSNPNLYWYRQAAGRGLQLLFYSVGIGQISSEVPQNLSASRPQDRQFILSSKKLLLSDSGFYLCAWSGGQRQFFGSGTQLSVL.

The V call is TRBV11-3, the J call TRBJ2-1; TRBD2 matches 8 bases. Germline V gene lookup returns CDR1 SGHNT and CDR2 YENEEA. The junction had 1 base not matched to a gene; V was cut back by 3 bases and J by 0 bases. The CDR3 loop spans 15 amino acids. CDR3 coding DNA: TGTGCCAGCAGCTTCGCGGGGGGCTCCTACAATGAGCAGTTCTTC. Its protein product is CASSFAGGSYNEQFF.

This clone is a singleton in its sample. The chain links TRBV13 to TRBJ2-7, with 7 positions matching TRBD1. CDR3 size: 16 residues. Germline V gene sequence: CDR1 PRHDT, CDR2 FYEKMQ (reference sequence). Trimming removed 5 bases from V and 2 bases from J; junction bases left unmatched: 12. The CDR3 coding sequence is TGTGCCAGCAGCGGGTGGGACAGCCTATCAACCTACGAGCAGTACTTC. Protein: CASSGWDSLSTYEQYF.

This clone has a single count. The rearrangement uses TRBV29-1 and TRBJ1-2; 9 bases match TRBD1. The germline V gene has CDR1 SQVTM and CDR2 ANQGSEA. Trimming removed 4 bases from V and 6 bases from J; junction bases left unmatched: 15. The CDR3 has 16 residues. CDR3 sequence: CSVGKNRDRVTHGYTF. DNA of the CDR3: TGCAGCGTTGGAAAAAACAGGGACAGGGTAACCCATGGCTACACCTTC.

The genes are TRBV5-1 and TRBJ1-4; 8 bases match TRBD1. This CDR3 has 17 amino acids. Germline V gene data show CDR1 as SGHRS and CDR2 as YFSETQ. V lost 4 bases to trimming and J lost 0 bases; unmatched junction nucleotides: 8. The CDR3 protein is CASSQSLQGATNEKLFF. The DNA for the CDR3 is TGCGCCAGCAGCCAATCCCTACAGGGGGCAACTAATGAAAAACTGTTTTTT. Based on the CDR3 plus reference TRBV5-1 and TRBJ1-4, the full variable domain is KAGVTQTPRYLIKTRGQQVTLSCSPISGHRSVSWYQQTPGQGLQFLFEYFSETQRNKGNFPGRFSGRQFSNSRSEMNVSTLELGDSALYLCASSQSLQGATNEKLFFGSGTQLSVL.

This chain links TRBV15 with TRBJ1-5; D gene uncertain. CDR1 and CDR2 (germline): LNHNV, YYDKDF (reference sequence). Trimming stripped 0 bases from V and 1 base from J, with 4 bases between. The CDR3 sequence is 14 residues long. CDR3 sequence (DNA): TGTGCCACCAGCAGAGATTTAAGCAATCAGCCCCAGCATTTT. Protein sequence: CATSRDLSNQPQHF.

The chain joins TRBV18 to TRBJ2-1, with TRBD1 matching over 8 bases. Per germline, CDR1 KGHSH and CDR2 LQKENI. The V gene end was trimmed by 4 bases and the J gene end by 6 bases; junction bases not matched to a gene: 5. The CDR3 is 14 amino acids. The CDR3 DNA is TGTGCCAGCTCACGAAACGACAGGGGCAATGAGCAGTTCTTC. It specifies CASSRNDRGNEQFF. Variable domain in full (rest from reference TRBV18 and TRBJ2-1): NAGVMQNPRHLVRRRGQEARLRCSPMKGHSHVYWYRQLPEEGLKFMVYLQKENIIDESGMPKERFSAEFPKEGPSILRIQQVVRGDSAAYFCASSRNDRGNEQFFGPGTRLTVL.

The rearrangement joins TRBV7-9 to TRBJ2-7, with 9 bases identical to TRBD1. Germline CDR1 and CDR2: SEHNR and FQNEAQ (reference sequence). V dropped 4 bases and J dropped 4; count of bases not matched to a gene: 11. CDR3 size: 16 residues. In DNA, the CDR3 is TGTGCCAGCAGCTCCGGTCCGGGACAGGGAAAATACGAGCAGTACTTC. Translated, it gives CASSSGPGQGKYEQYF.

The J gene is TRBJ1-4, the V gene TRBV5-1; no definite D call. This CDR3 spans 14 amino acids. V was clipped by 3 bases and J by 8 bases, with 14 bases between them. Germline lookup yields CDR1 SGHRS and CDR2 YFSETQ. In DNA, the CDR3 is TGCGCCAGCAGCTCAGGTCCTAACCGGGAAAAACTGTTTTTT. Protein: CASSSGPNREKLFF.

The V gene is TRBV18, the J gene TRBJ2-1; 8 positions match TRBD2. Germline CDR1 KGHSH, CDR2 LQKENI. The CDR3 loop spans 14 amino acids. The trim removed 6 bases at V and 8 bases at J, leaving 9 bases unmatched. CDR3 nucleotides: TGTGCCAGCTCCCCGACTAGCGCGCGCGATGAGCAGTTCTTC. Its protein is CASSPTSARDEQFF.

This clone occurred a few times. The genes are TRBV7-6 and TRBJ2-7; TRBD2 agrees at 11 bases. With V trimmed by 5 bases and J by 1 base, 4 bases remained unmatched. Germline V gene data show CDR1 as SGHVS and CDR2 as FNYEAQ. The CDR3 sequence is 15 residues long. The CDR3 DNA is TGTGCCAGCAGCATGGGGACTAGCGGATCCTACGAGCAGTACTTC. Translating it yields CASSMGTSGSYEQYF. Supplemented by reference TRBV7-6 and TRBJ2-7, the full variable domain reads GAGVSQSPRYKVTKRGQDVALRCDPISGHVSLYWYRQALGQGPEFLTYFNYEAQQDKSGLPNDRFSAERPEGSISTLTIQRTEQRDSAMYRCASSMGTSGSYEQYFGPGTRLTVT.

The genes are TRBV28 and TRBJ2-7, with D perhaps TRBD1 (6 bases). The germline V gene encodes CDR1 MDHEN and CDR2 SYDVKM. The V end lost 6 bases, the J end lost 0 bases, and 18 bases lay between the germline ends. This CDR3 has 16 residues. This CDR3 is CASSQIRGASSYEQYF. Here the CDR3 DNA reads TGTGCCAGCAGCCAAATCAGGGGCGCAAGCTCCTACGAGCAGTACTTC.

This clone showed up just a few times. The chain carries TRBV19 and TRBJ1-2, with no clear D. Trimming took off 7 bases at V and 3 bases at J, with 15 bases between the two ends. CDR1 LNHDA and CDR2 SQIVND come from the germline V gene (reference sequence). The CDR3 covers 14 residues. The CDR3 bases are TGTGCCAGTATCCCCGTAGGAGCATACTATGGCTACACCTTC. This codes for CASIPVGAYYGYTF. Full variable domain (outside the CDR3, taken from reference TRBV19 and TRBJ1-2): DGGITQSPKYLFRKEGQNVTLSCEQNLNHDAMYWYRQDPGQGLRLIYYSQIVNDFQKGDIAEGYSVSREKKESFPLTVTSAQKNPTAFYLCASIPVGAYYGYTFGSGTRLTVV.

This rearrangement joins TRBV19 to TRBJ2-7; 14 nucleotides agree with TRBD2. The germline CDR1 and CDR2 sequences are LNHDA and SQIVND (reference sequence). J gave up 6 bases and V 4 bases, and 11 bases lay outside the gene matches. This CDR3 contains 17 residues. CDR3 sequence reads: CASSTGQGTSGSGEQYF. The CDR3 nucleotides are TGTGCCAGTAGTACGGGGCAGGGGACTAGCGGGAGTGGCGAGCAGTACTTC.

J is TRBJ1-6 and V is TRBV5-4; 8 nucleotides align to TRBD1. There are 18 residues in the CDR3. Germline V gives CDR1 SGHNT, CDR2 YYREEE (reference sequence). V trimming: 0 bases; J trimming: 4 bases; junction bases outside the gene matches: 9. DNA of the CDR3: TGTGCCAGCAGCTTGGAGGGGGGACAGGCTTCTTATAATTCACCCCTCCACTTT. Its translation: CASSLEGGQASYNSPLHF.

The CDR3 DNA follows: TGTGCCAGCAGTGATCTTCAGGAATACAATGGGGAGCAGTACTTC. Its protein product is CASSDLQEYNGEQYF. The V and J genes are TRBV2 and TRBJ2-7; D gene ambiguous. V lost 3 bases, J lost 7 bases, and 19 bases lay in between. The germline V gene encodes CDR1 SNHLY and CDR2 FYNNEI. This CDR3 region has 15 residues.

This chain links TRBV6-1 with TRBJ2-4; 8 bases agree with TRBD1. Looked up from germline, CDR1 is MNHNS and CDR2 is SASEGT. J lost 6 bases, V lost 2 bases, and 9 bases had no gene match. The length of the CDR3 is 16 residues. In DNA form, the CDR3 reads TGTGCCAGCAGTGAACGGTCAGGGGGCGCGGGAAACATTCAGTACTTC. It is translated as CASSERSGGAGNIQYF.

V usage is TRBV7-9 and J usage is TRBJ2-5; D possibly corresponds to TRBD1 (6 bases). Matching the DNA end better, TRBJ2-7 makes the J call doubtful. The CDR3 has 13 residues. The germline CDR1 and CDR2 sequences are SEHNR and FQNEAQ (reference sequence). CDR3 sequence: CASSSHREGEQYF. In nucleotides, the CDR3 is TGTGCCAGCAGCTCACACAGGGAAGGCGAGCAGTACTTC.

The CDR3 sequence: CASSLEGAPTNEQFF. Written as DNA, the CDR3 is TGTGCCAGCAGTTTAGAGGGAGCCCCCACGAATGAGCAGTTCTTC. The genes are TRBV27 and TRBJ2-1; a possible D gene is TRBD2 (5 bases). V was trimmed by 2 bases and J by 7 bases, leaving 15 bases between them. CDR3 length: 15 residues. CDR1 is MNHEY, CDR2 SMNVEV, per germline (reference sequence).

This clone was observed a handful of times. The rearrangement uses TRBV5-4 and TRBJ2-7; the match to TRBD1 covers 9 bases. This CDR3 is 15 amino acids long. Germline CDR1 reads SGHNT; CDR2 reads YYREEE (reference sequence). Losses at the gene ends were 4 bases for V and 6 bases for J; bases not matched to a gene: 11. CDR3 sequence: CASSDRDRAYREQYF. CDR3 in DNA: TGTGCCAGCAGCGACCGGGACAGGGCCTATCGCGAGCAGTACTTC.

V and J are TRBV4-1 and TRBJ1-2, with 7 bases aligning to TRBD1. V was clipped by 0 bases and J by 4 bases; unmatched bases: 5. The CDR3 is 15 residues long. CDR1 and CDR2 from the germline V gene are MGHRA and YSYEKL. CDR3 DNA: TGCGCCAGCAGCCAAGATATAGGGGGCCCCTATGGCTACACCTTC. Translation gives CASSQDIGGPYGYTF.

The chain has TRBV5-6 and TRBJ1-2, with 12 bases fitting TRBD1. The germline gives CDR1 SGHDT, CDR2 YYEEEE. The CDR3 runs to 16 residues. J was trimmed by 1 base and V by 5 bases; bases with no gene match: 6. CDR3 bases: TGTGCCAGCAGATGGGACAGGGGGCAAATTAACTATGGCTACACCTTC. It encodes CASRWDRGQINYGYTF.

The V call is TRBV5-1, the J call TRBJ1-1, with 9 bases matching TRBD1. This CDR3 has 14 residues. Germline CDR1 reads SGHRS; CDR2 reads YFSETQ. After removal of 4 bases from V and 4 bases from J, the junction contained 5 bases not matched to a gene. Here the CDR3 DNA reads TGCGCCAGCAGCCAAGGACAGGGGTCCACTGAAGCTTTCTTT. It encodes CASSQGQGSTEAFF.

This rearrangement joins TRBV30 to TRBJ1-1; the match to TRBD1 covers 7 bases. Losses at the gene ends were 8 bases for V and 5 bases for J; bases not matched to a gene: 8. The CDR3 length is 12 residues. Per the germline V gene, CDR1 is GTSNPN and CDR2 is SVGIG (reference sequence). The CDR3 DNA reads as TGTGCCCACCAGAGGGGGCTTACTGAAGCTTTCTTT. Translating gives CAHQRGLTEAFF.

This clone was picked up one time. The chain is built from TRBV29-1 and TRBJ2-3; D is perhaps TRBD2 (5 bases). Trimming cost V 5 bases and J 2 bases, with 20 bases left between them. Germline V gene lookup returns CDR1 SQVTM and CDR2 ANQGSEA. This CDR3 spans 16 amino acids. CDR3 protein: CSVYLPRLTFTDTQYF. CDR3 nucleotides: TGCAGCGTTTATTTGCCGCGACTAACATTCACAGATACGCAGTATTTT.

This clone showed up just once. The J gene is TRBJ1-6, the V gene TRBV2; 8 bases agree with TRBD1. V trimming: 8 bases; J trimming: 9 bases; junction bases outside the gene matches: 6. CDR1 and CDR2 (germline): SNHLY, FYNNEI. The CDR3 consists of 13 residues. The CDR3 region is CASDGTGVSPLHF. The DNA of the CDR3 is TGTGCCAGCGACGGGACAGGTGTTTCACCCCTCCACTTT.

The chain combines TRBV28 with TRBJ2-1; no definite D call. The V gene's germline CDR1 is MDHEN and CDR2 SYDVKM. Trimming took 5 bases from V and 5 from J, leaving 7 bases between them. CDR3 length: 12 amino acids. In DNA form, the CDR3 reads TGTGCCAGCAGTAGAACAAACAATGAGCAGTTCTTC. Its translation is CASSRTNNEQFF.

The V gene is TRBV9, the J gene TRBJ1-2, with 8 bases aligning to TRBD1. The ends lost 3 bases at V and 7 bases at J; junction bases unmatched: 14. In germline, CDR1 is SGDLS, CDR2 YYNGEE. CDR3 length: 16 amino acids. The CDR3 sequence is CASSAQGVGQGAGYTF. DNA of the CDR3: TGTGCCAGCAGCGCACAGGGGGTAGGGCAGGGGGCTGGCTACACCTTC.